These T cell receptor beta chains were read from a single sample in a study of blood T cell repertoires in COVID-19. Libraries were prepared by immunoSEQ multiplex PCR; TCRdb keeps only in-frame clonotypes and omits some of them. The sample lists approximately 240,000 clones; 84% were seen once. Sequenced input: peripheral blood. The receptor source for this set is a woman in her thirties or forties who had recovered from COVID-19. CDR3s include the opening cysteine and the closing phenylalanine or tryptophan. The D gene is left open where the match is weak. Not every row has a clone size; where given, it reads once, few, many or a size class.

V gene: TRBV10-3
clone size: -
D gene: -
J gene: TRBJ1-1
CDR3 DNA: TGTGCCACGCAGGGGCAATACACTGAAGCTTTCTTT
CDR3 protein: CATQGQYTEAFF

V gene: TRBV2
clone size: -
D gene: TRBD1
J gene: TRBJ2-1
CDR3 DNA: TGTGCCAGCGGCTGGGACAGGAAAAAACCGTTGTCCTACAATGAGCAGTTCTTC
CDR3 protein: CASGWDRKKPLSYNEQFF

V gene: TRBV4-3
clone size: few
D gene: -
J gene: TRBJ1-2
CDR3 DNA: TGCGCCAGCAGCCAAGGGGCCCGACCGAGGGATGGCTACACCTTC
CDR3 protein: CASSQGARPRDGYTF

V gene: TRBV7-3
clone size: -
D gene: TRBD2
J gene: TRBJ2-3
CDR3 DNA: TGTGCCAGCAGCTTATCCGGGGGGGCTGCAGATACGCAGTATTTT
CDR3 protein: CASSLSGGAADTQYF

V gene: TRBV5-6
clone size: -
D gene: -
J gene: TRBJ2-7
CDR3 DNA: TGTGCCAGCTCTGAGGGCCGATCCTCCTACGAGCAGTACTTC
CDR3 protein: CASSEGRSSYEQYF

V gene: TRBV18
clone size: -
D gene: TRBD1
J gene: TRBJ1-6
CDR3 DNA: TGTGCCAGCTCACCTATAGGACAGGATAATTCACCCCTCCACTTT
CDR3 protein: CASSPIGQDNSPLHF

V gene: TRBV11-2
clone size: -
D gene: -
J gene: TRBJ1-1
CDR3 DNA: TGTGCCAGCAGCTGGCAGGGGAGGGTGGACACTGAAGCTTTCTTT
CDR3 protein: CASSWQGRVDTEAFF

V gene: TRBV5-1
clone size: once
D gene: -
J gene: TRBJ1-1
CDR3 DNA: TGCGCCAGCAGCTTGGTCTTAGAGGGCTCTGAAGCTTTCTTT
CDR3 protein: CASSLVLEGSEAFF

V gene: TRBV9
clone size: -
D gene: -
J gene: TRBJ2-7
CDR3 DNA: TGTGCCAGCAGCGGGCAGGGTCCCTACGAGCAGTACTTC
CDR3 protein: CASSGQGPYEQYF

V gene: TRBV7-2
clone size: -
D gene: TRBD2
J gene: TRBJ2-3
CDR3 DNA: TGTGCCAGCAGCTTAGGAGCTAGCGGACCGAACACAGATACGCAGTATTTT
CDR3 protein: CASSLGASGPNTDTQYF

V gene: TRBV3-1/TRBV3-2
clone size: -
D gene: -
J gene: TRBJ1-4
CDR3 DNA: TGTGCCAGCAGCTATGGTGAGGCTGAAAAACTGTTTTTT
CDR3 protein: CASSYGEAEKLFF

V gene: TRBV5-6
clone size: -
D gene: TRBD2
J gene: TRBJ2-2
CDR3 DNA: TGTGCCAGCACCTCTAAAGGATCAGGGAGGGCCGGGGAGCTGTTTTTT
CDR3 protein: CASTSKGSGRAGELFF

V gene: TRBV4-2
clone size: -
D gene: -
J gene: TRBJ1-3
CDR3 DNA: TGTGCCAGCAGCCAAGAGGTCCGCCGGACAACTGGAAACACCATATATTTT
CDR3 protein: CASSQEVRRTTGNTIYF

V gene: TRBV30
clone size: -
D gene: -
J gene: TRBJ1-5
CDR3 DNA: TGTGCCTGGAGCCTACCAGGTCAGCCCCAGCATTTT
CDR3 protein: CAWSLPGQPQHF

V gene: TRBV7-2
clone size: -
D gene: TRBD2
J gene: TRBJ2-1
CDR3 DNA: TGTGCCAGCAGCTTTATTAGCGGGGGCTCCTACAATGAGCAGTTCTTC
CDR3 protein: CASSFISGGSYNEQFF

V gene: TRBV12-2
clone size: -
D gene: -
J gene: TRBJ2-7
CDR3 DNA: TGTGCAAGTCGCTCCACCCAGACAGCGGGGGGGCGTGTATCCTTCTACGAGCAGTACTTC
CDR3 protein: CASRSTQTAGGRVSFYEQYF

V gene: TRBV11-3
clone size: -
D gene: -
J gene: TRBJ1-2
CDR3 DNA: TGTGCCAGCAGCTTGAGTCCTAACTATGGCTACACCTTC
CDR3 protein: CASSLSPNYGYTF

V gene: TRBV7-2
clone size: once
D gene: -
J gene: TRBJ2-5
CDR3 DNA: TGTGCCAGCAGCTTTCAGTACCAAGAGACCCAGTACTTC
CDR3 protein: CASSFQYQETQYF

V gene: TRBV28
clone size: once
D gene: TRBD2
J gene: TRBJ2-3
CDR3 DNA: TGTGCCAGCAGTCCCCTCTTGCGGGGGGGGTCAGATACGCAGTATTTT
CDR3 protein: CASSPLLRGGSDTQYF

V gene: TRBV5-1
clone size: -
D gene: -
J gene: TRBJ1-1
CDR3 DNA: TGCGCCAGCAGCTTGGCGGTGAGCAACACTGAAGCTTTCTTT
CDR3 protein: CASSLAVSNTEAFF

V gene: TRBV18
clone size: -
D gene: TRBD1
J gene: TRBJ2-3
CDR3 DNA: TGTGCCAGCTCACCACACGGACAGGCGGGCAGCACAGATACGCAGTATTTT
CDR3 protein: CASSPHGQAGSTDTQYF

V gene: TRBV4-1
clone size: -
D gene: -
J gene: TRBJ1-1
CDR3 DNA: TGCGCCAGCAGCCAAGATGGTGGGGTAGGGGGGAACACTGAAGCTTTCTTT
CDR3 protein: CASSQDGGVGGNTEAFF

V gene: TRBV10-3
clone size: -
D gene: -
J gene: TRBJ1-5
CDR3 DNA: TGTGCCATCAGTGAGTCTTGGGGAGGGCAGGGGAGCAATCAGCCCCAGCATTTT
CDR3 protein: CAISESWGGQGSNQPQHF

V gene: TRBV5-1
clone size: -
D gene: TRBD1
J gene: TRBJ2-6
CDR3 DNA: TGCGCCAGCAGCTCCCGACAGGGGGCAGGGGCCAACGTCCTGACTTTC
CDR3 protein: CASSSRQGAGANVLTF

V gene: TRBV7-2
clone size: -
D gene: TRBD2
J gene: TRBJ2-2
CDR3 DNA: TGTGCCAGCAGCCCCCGGGTCCGGGAGGGGACCGGGGAGCTGTTTTTT
CDR3 protein: CASSPRVREGTGELFF

V gene: TRBV3-1/TRBV3-2
clone size: -
D gene: -
J gene: TRBJ2-7
CDR3 DNA: TGTGCCAGCAGCCAACTTTGGACAGCCTCCTACGAGCAGTACTTC
CDR3 protein: CASSQLWTASYEQYF

V gene: TRBV2
clone size: once
D gene: -
J gene: TRBJ2-5
CDR3 DNA: TGTGCCAGCAGTGGGCAGGGGCGCCAAGAGACCCAGTACTTC
CDR3 protein: CASSGQGRQETQYF

V gene: TRBV25-1
clone size: -
D gene: -
J gene: TRBJ1-3
CDR3 DNA: TGTGCCAGCAGTGAATATGACTACGGTACCGGAAACACCATATATTTT
CDR3 protein: CASSEYDYGTGNTIYF

V gene: TRBV6-5
clone size: -
D gene: -
J gene: TRBJ2-7
CDR3 DNA: TGTGCCAGCACCGGGACTGATTACGAGCAGTACTTC
CDR3 protein: CASTGTDYEQYF

V gene: TRBV5-6
clone size: -
D gene: -
J gene: TRBJ2-5
CDR3 DNA: TGTGCCAGCAGCTTAGCCGCGACCCAGTACTTC
CDR3 protein: CASSLAATQYF

V gene: TRBV18
clone size: -
D gene: TRBD1
J gene: TRBJ1-4
CDR3 DNA: TGTGCCAGCTCACCGAGAGGGACAGGGGTTGAAAAACTGTTTTTT
CDR3 protein: CASSPRGTGVEKLFF

V gene: TRBV29-1
clone size: once
D gene: -
J gene: TRBJ2-1
CDR3 DNA: TGCAGCGTTGATAGGCAGGGTTTCAATGAGCAGTTCTTC
CDR3 protein: CSVDRQGFNEQFF

V gene: TRBV11-3
clone size: -
D gene: -
J gene: TRBJ1-1
CDR3 DNA: TGTGCCAGCAGCGCTGGGGCACTTGAAGCTTTCTTT
CDR3 protein: CASSAGALEAFF

V gene: TRBV5-1
clone size: -
D gene: -
J gene: TRBJ2-5
CDR3 DNA: TGCGCCAGCAGCTTCGATCCCAGCTCCCGCGGAGAGACCCAGTACTTC
CDR3 protein: CASSFDPSSRGETQYF

V gene: TRBV2
clone size: -
D gene: -
J gene: TRBJ2-7
CDR3 DNA: TGTGCCAGCAGTGACGCGGGCCCCGAGCAGTACTTC
CDR3 protein: CASSDAGPEQYF

V gene: TRBV6-2/TRBV6-3
clone size: -
D gene: -
J gene: TRBJ1-2
CDR3 DNA: TGTGCCAGCAGTTACTTTCGGGCAGGGGACTATGGCTACACCTTC
CDR3 protein: CASSYFRAGDYGYTF

V gene: TRBV6-5
clone size: -
D gene: -
J gene: TRBJ1-6
CDR3 DNA: TGTGCCAGCAGTCGGGCGGACAGTTATAATTCACCCCTCCACTTT
CDR3 protein: CASSRADSYNSPLHF

V gene: TRBV6-4
clone size: once
D gene: -
J gene: TRBJ2-3
CDR3 DNA: TGTGCCAGCAGCCCTACCGAGCTCGGGACGCAGTATTTT
CDR3 protein: CASSPTELGTQYF

V gene: TRBV11-3
clone size: few
D gene: TRBD1
J gene: TRBJ2-7
CDR3 DNA: TGTGCCAGCAGCTCCGGACAGGGAGCCTACGAGCAGTACTTC
CDR3 protein: CASSSGQGAYEQYF

V gene: TRBV3-1/TRBV3-2
clone size: -
D gene: TRBD2
J gene: TRBJ2-5
CDR3 DNA: TGTGCCAGCAGCCTCCGGGGACTAGCGGAGACCCAGTACTTC
CDR3 protein: CASSLRGLAETQYF

V gene: TRBV5-1
clone size: -
D gene: -
J gene: TRBJ2-7
CDR3 DNA: TGCGCCAGCAGCTTGGGAGGGGCACAGGGTCGTCGCGAGCAGTACTTC
CDR3 protein: CASSLGGAQGRREQYF

V gene: TRBV7-9
clone size: -
D gene: TRBD1
J gene: TRBJ2-2
CDR3 DNA: TGTGCCAGCAGCGTAGACAGGGCAATATCTTCGGCGAACACCGGGGAGCTGTTTTTT
CDR3 protein: CASSVDRAISSANTGELFF

V gene: TRBV19
clone size: -
D gene: -
J gene: TRBJ1-2
CDR3 DNA: TGTGCCAGTAAGGGGGAGGGAGCACCACGAGTCTATGGCTACACCTTC
CDR3 protein: CASKGEGAPRVYGYTF

V gene: TRBV7-9
clone size: -
D gene: -
J gene: TRBJ1-3
CDR3 DNA: TGTGCCAGCAGCTACGACAGAAACACCATATATTTT
CDR3 protein: CASSYDRNTIYF

V gene: TRBV6-5
clone size: -
D gene: -
J gene: TRBJ1-2
CDR3 DNA: TGTGCCAGCAGTCACCCACTTAATGGCTACACCTTC
CDR3 protein: CASSHPLNGYTF

V gene: TRBV6-5
clone size: -
D gene: TRBD1
J gene: TRBJ1-1
CDR3 DNA: TGTGCCAGCAGTTACAGGGGGCCGGACACTGAAGCTTTCTTT
CDR3 protein: CASSYRGPDTEAFF

V gene: TRBV4-1
clone size: -
D gene: -
J gene: TRBJ1-6
CDR3 DNA: TGCGCCAGCAGCCAAGATCTAGGGGGATGGTCACCCCTCCACTTT
CDR3 protein: CASSQDLGGWSPLHF

V gene: TRBV5-1
clone size: few
D gene: -
J gene: TRBJ2-7
CDR3 DNA: TGCGCCAGCAGCTTGGAGGAAGGGGTAATTGGCTACGAGCAGTACTTC
CDR3 protein: CASSLEEGVIGYEQYF

V gene: TRBV28
clone size: -
D gene: -
J gene: TRBJ1-1
CDR3 DNA: TGTGCCAGCAGCCCACTCGTGGCGGTGACTGAAGCTTTCTTT
CDR3 protein: CASSPLVAVTEAFF

V gene: TRBV28
clone size: -
D gene: TRBD1
J gene: TRBJ1-2
CDR3 DNA: TGTGCCAGCAGTCCCCAGACAGGGGGCAACTATGGCTACACCTTC
CDR3 protein: CASSPQTGGNYGYTF

V gene: TRBV7-2
clone size: -
D gene: -
J gene: TRBJ1-1
CDR3 DNA: TGTGCCAGCAGGGGGACACCGAACACTGAAGCTTTCTTT
CDR3 protein: CASRGTPNTEAFF

V gene: TRBV19
clone size: -
D gene: TRBD1
J gene: TRBJ1-1
CDR3 DNA: TGTGCCAGTAGGGGACAGGCGAACACTGAAGCTTTCTTT
CDR3 protein: CASRGQANTEAFF

V gene: TRBV6-5
clone size: -
D gene: TRBD1
J gene: TRBJ2-1
CDR3 DNA: TGTGCCAGCAGTAGCCGGGTACAGGGGGGAGAGCAGTTCTTC
CDR3 protein: CASSSRVQGGEQFF

V gene: TRBV3-1/TRBV3-2
clone size: -
D gene: TRBD1
J gene: TRBJ1-4
CDR3 DNA: TGTGCCAGCAGCCACCCAGGACAGGATGATGAAAAACTGTTTTTT
CDR3 protein: CASSHPGQDDEKLFF

V gene: TRBV11-3
clone size: -
D gene: -
J gene: TRBJ2-2
CDR3 DNA: TGTGCCAGCAGCCTTGCGTTTGGCAGAACTACGAACACCGGGGAGCTGTTTTTT
CDR3 protein: CASSLAFGRTTNTGELFF

V gene: TRBV19
clone size: -
D gene: TRBD1
J gene: TRBJ2-7
CDR3 DNA: TGTGCCAGTAGTAGTCGAGACAGGGCCTACGAGCAGTACTTC
CDR3 protein: CASSSRDRAYEQYF

V gene: TRBV13
clone size: -
D gene: TRBD2
J gene: TRBJ2-7
CDR3 DNA: TGTGCCAGCAGCACGACTAGCGGGGGTTACGAGCAGTACTTC
CDR3 protein: CASSTTSGGYEQYF

V gene: TRBV28
clone size: -
D gene: -
J gene: TRBJ1-5
CDR3 DNA: TGTGCCAGCAGTTTACCCGGGGACTCTAATCAGCCCCAGCATTTT
CDR3 protein: CASSLPGDSNQPQHF